A selection of T cell receptor beta chains follows, all from one sample in a study of PD-1 and CTLA-4 blockade in melanoma. Profiling relied on immunoSEQ multiplex PCR, and the TCRdb table lists in-frame clones only, not all of them. This table holds tens of thousands of clones, about 87% found once. Sample: CD8+ T cells from peripheral blood, taken before anti-PD-1 treatment. The receptors originated from a human donor with melanoma. Each CDR3 is given without its conserved first and last residue. Fields, in order: V gene, D gene, CDR3 protein. D genes are given only for firm matches.

>TRBV20-1|.
SGFYNEQF
>TRBV12-3/TRBV12-4|.
ASSLGGNTIY
>TRBV5-6|.
ASSDSGTHTEAF
>TRBV25-1|.
ASSEIDPEGVF
>TRBV4-3|.
ASSPSALPNEKLF
>TRBV28|.
ASGELDANYGYT
>TRBV6-2/TRBV6-3|.
ASSPNTEAF
>TRBV4-3|.
ASSQDRGGNYGYT
>TRBV5-4|TRBD1
ASRRTGVLMNTEAF
>TRBV7-9|.
ASSTSGNVETQY
>TRBV27|TRBD1
ASRGGTYEQY
>TRBV5-4|.
ASSWVTGTEAF
>TRBV5-1|.
ASSPDTEDTQY
>TRBV19|.
ASSIDLRGLNQPQH
>TRBV7-9|.
ASSPKGVAQY
>TRBV24-1|TRBD1
ATGTGTNYGYT
>TRBV7-6|.
ASSLGAGSSPLH
>TRBV11-2|TRBD2
ASSLDSGATYNEQF
>TRBV4-2|.
ASSQAAEGISYEQY
>TRBV27|TRBD2
ASSWGLAGAPRTQY
>TRBV7-9|TRBD1
ASSSRQGASPLH
>TRBV7-9|.
ASSLAHGGRNTEAF
>TRBV9|.
ASSGPIRHNEQF
>TRBV27|.
ASSWPARGNEQF
>TRBV28|.
ASSFVDYYGYT
>TRBV19|.
ASSIDLTGFRDIQY
>TRBV19|.
ASSIGGSEAF
>TRBV30|TRBD1
AWRQGANGYT
>TRBV6-2/TRBV6-3|.
ASSYRREGPQAEAF
>TRBV3-1/TRBV3-2|.
ASSQGVGSEQY
>TRBV6-4|TRBD1
ASRRAGRDRGYGYT
>TRBV29-1|.
SVETGGSYEQY
>TRBV5-8|TRBD1
ASSPWTGNTEAF
>TRBV6-2/TRBV6-3|.
ASSPPDMPEAF
>TRBV5-6|.
ASSLGGAGELF
>TRBV27|.
ASSWQQGDEQY
>TRBV23-1|TRBD1
ASSQGAGGQTEAF
>TRBV4-1|TRBD1
ASSQGQRLGQF
>TRBV6-6|.
ASSGGQFSNQPQH
>TRBV6-5|TRBD2
ASRKRGSYNEQF
>TRBV28|TRBD1
ASSLWGRGRETQY
>TRBV3-1/TRBV3-2|.
ASSQDPTLNTEAF